The T cell receptor beta chain under discussion was sequenced for a study of T cell responses to AZD1222 COVID-19 vaccine. V lost 4 bases, J lost 0 bases, and 14 bases lay in between. Germline assignment: CDR1 SGDLS and CDR2 YYNGEE. This CDR3 has 15 amino acids. Second-dose intervals near 4 or 12 weeks were combined. Generated by immunoSEQ multiplex PCR, the TCRdb table keeps only in-frame clones and is missing some. The repertoire includes 100,000 or so clones, around 83% of them detected once, and 4.5% to 7% sits in the top ten. The starting material was peripheral blood, obtained 28 days after the second AZD1222 dose. This TCR was recovered from an adult who received the AZD1222 COVID-19 vaccine. The rearrangement links TRBV9 to TRBJ2-7, with TRBD2 as a possible D gene (6 bases). The CDR3 nucleotides are TGTGCCAGCAGCCCAGCAGCGGGTAGCTCCTACGAGCAGTACTTC. Its protein is CASSPAAGSSYEQYF.